One and the same sample provided the 25 T cell receptor beta chains below, sequenced in a study of breast tumors, draining lymph nodes, adjacent tissues. In TCRdb, the multiplex PCR reads were re-called with MiXCR into one record per CDR3 protein. The table shows about 13,000 distinct CDR3 sequences, with around 57% occurring only once. The sample consisted of tumor-adjacent breast tissue. Receptors originate from a female donor with breast cancer. Some clones in this sample may be carry-over from other donors' samples.

J is TRBJ2-3 and V is TRBV5-4, with D possibly being TRBD2 (5 bases). Germline CDR1 SGHNT, CDR2 YYREEE (reference sequence). V was trimmed by 4 bases and J by 4 bases, leaving 19 bases between them. CDR3 size: 16 residues. The CDR3 sequence is CASSALTTGVADTQYF. CDR3 in DNA: TGTGCCAGCAGCGCCTTGACTACCGGGGTCGCAGATACGCAGTATTTT.

In its sample, this clonotype is medium-sized (0.01 to 0.1%). CDR3 region: CASSFPPSDTQYF. The CDR3 bases are TGTGCCAGCAGTTTCCCCCCCTCAGATACGCAGTATTTT. The chain has TRBV12-3 or TRBV12-4 and TRBJ2-3; D remains unclear. This CDR3 spans 13 amino acids. The V end lost 3 bases, the J end lost 4 bases, and 8 bases lay between the germline ends.

V and J are TRBV5-4 and TRBJ2-3; D may be TRBD2 (5 bases). V lost 3 bases and J 2 bases, leaving 13 bases between the germline ends. Germline V CDR1 and CDR2: SGHNT, YYREEE (reference sequence). The CDR3 covers 15 residues. Here the CDR3 reads CASSSASGDTDTQYF. The CDR3 DNA reads as TGTGCCAGCAGCTCGGCGAGCGGAGACACAGATACGCAGTATTTT.

The chain recombines TRBV29-1 with TRBJ1-2; TRBD1 aligns across 8 bases. Germline-derived CDR1 and CDR2 are SQVTM and ANQGSEA. Trimming removed 7 bases from V and 2 bases from J; junction bases left unmatched: 6. The CDR3 has 13 residues. This CDR3 reads CSAGTGTNYGYTF. DNA for the CDR3: TGCAGCGCCGGGACAGGTACGAACTATGGCTACACCTTC.

The chain has TRBV20-1 and TRBJ2-3; D tentatively reads TRBD1 or TRBD2 (6 bases each). The V end was cut by 4 bases, the J end by 5 bases, with 22 bases between. The CDR3 contains 16 residues. Germline-derived CDR1 and CDR2 are DFQATT and SNEGSKA (reference sequence). CDR3 sequence (DNA): TGCAGTGCTAACCCTCTGGGGGCTACCGGGGGAGATACGCAGTATTTT. This translates into CSANPLGATGGDTQYF.

Concerning this clonotype: A much more abundant neighbour one base away suggests this may be a read error. This chain links TRBV20-1 with TRBJ1-4; possibly TRBD1 for D (5 bases). Germline values: CDR1 DFQATT, CDR2 SNEGSKA (reference sequence). The CDR3 totals 13 residues. In DNA, the CDR3 is TGCAGTGCTAGAGATCTGACAGATGAAACACTGTTTTTT. It codes for CSARDLTDETLFF.

This chain joins TRBV12-3 or TRBV12-4 and TRBJ2-5, with TRBD2 as a possible D gene (6 bases). CDR3 length: 14 amino acids. Between the trimmed V and J ends, which lost 3 bases and 2 bases, there was a span of 10 bases. The DNA of the CDR3 is TGTGCCAGCAGTTTCCAGGGAGGTCAAGAGACCCAGTACTTC. Translating it yields CASSFQGGQETQYF.

The genes are TRBV20-1 and TRBJ2-3; D is ambiguous. Trimming removed 6 bases from V and 0 bases from J, with 7 bases in between. Germline values: CDR1 DFQATT, CDR2 SNEGSKA (reference sequence). This CDR3 contains 12 residues. The CDR3 loop reads CSARPSTDTQYF. The CDR3 DNA reads as TGCAGTGCCCGGCCCAGCACAGATACGCAGTATTTT.

This rearrangement joins TRBV6-5 to TRBJ1-1; 9 bases map to TRBD1. CDR1 MNHEY and CDR2 SVGAGI come from the germline V gene. The CDR3 runs to 17 residues. After removal of 5 bases from V and 1 base from J, the junction contained 11 bases not matched to a gene. The DNA of the CDR3 is TGTGCCAGCAGTGCTCCCACAGGGGGCGTCTGGAACACTGAAGCTTTCTTT. Translating it yields CASSAPTGGVWNTEAFF.

There are many counts of this clonotype. The rearrangement joins TRBV4-1 to TRBJ2-5; 7 bases map to TRBD2. V was clipped by 5 bases and J by 4 bases; unmatched bases: 4. CDR1 and CDR2 from the germline V gene are MGHRA and YSYEKL. The CDR3 runs to 13 residues. The CDR3 DNA follows: TGCGCCAGCAGCAGCCCGGGGGGAGAGACCCAGTACTTC. This codes for CASSSPGGETQYF.

This clonotype has ten or more counts. CDR3 DNA: TGTGCCAGCAGGGGACAGGGATGGACTTTCTTT. It encodes CASRGQGWTFF. This chain uses TRBV6-4 with TRBJ1-1; TRBD1 matches 9 bases. The CDR3 spans 11 residues. CDR1 and CDR2 from the germline V gene are MRHNA and SNTAGT. J was trimmed by 12 bases and V by 6 bases; bases with no gene match: 5.

The V call is TRBV20-1, the J call TRBJ2-7; 8 nucleotides match TRBD2. With 3 bases clipped from V and 5 bases from J, the junction kept 9 bases outside the gene matches. This CDR3 has 14 amino acids. Germline lookup yields CDR1 DFQATT and CDR2 SNEGSKA (reference sequence). The CDR3 DNA reads as TGCAGTGCTAGGCTCAGCGGGAGCTTCCACGAGCAGTACTTC. It encodes CSARLSGSFHEQYF.

This clonotype is medium-sized by share. The rearrangement links TRBV6-1 to TRBJ2-3, with D perhaps matching TRBD1 (5 bases). The V gene lost 4 bases and the J gene lost 0 bases, with 11 bases spanning the gap. The CDR3 runs to 15 residues. CDR1 MNHNS and CDR2 SASEGT come from the germline V gene. The CDR3 DNA reads as TGTGCCAGCAGTGTTGCGACAGCTAGCACAGATACGCAGTATTTT. This sequence encodes CASSVATASTDTQYF.

The chain carries TRBV11-1 and TRBJ1-3; D gene ambiguous. V was cut by 5 bases and J by 0 bases, with 11 bases left in between. Germline V gene lookup returns CDR1 SGHAT and CDR2 FQDESV (reference sequence). This CDR3 is built from 15 residues. CDR3 coding DNA: TGTGCCAGCAGCCTACGGCCGTACTCTGGAAACACCATATATTTT. It specifies CASSLRPYSGNTIYF. Full variable domain (remainder filled in from reference TRBV11-1 and TRBJ1-3): EAEVAQSPRYKITEKSQAVAFWCDPISGHATLYWYRQILGQGPELLVQFQDESVVDDSQLPKDRFSAERLKGVDSTLKIQPAELGDSAMYLCASSLRPYSGNTIYFGEGSWLTVV.

In this sample, this clonotype turned up many times. A read error may be the cause here, since a much bigger clone is one base away. CDR3 bases: TGTGCCAGCAGCTTGTACGGGGCAGATACGCAGTATTTT. Translated, it gives CASSLYGADTQYF. V usage is TRBV5-8 and J usage is TRBJ2-3; tentatively, D is TRBD2 (5 bases). This CDR3 has 13 amino acids. Germline CDR1 and CDR2: SGHTS and YDEGEE. The germline V and J ends were trimmed by 1 base and 4 bases, with 7 bases remaining between them.

The chain recombines TRBV2 with TRBJ1-4, with TRBD1 identical over 9 bases. From germline, CDR1 is SNHLY and CDR2 FYNNEI. Trimming at V came to 7 bases and at J to 7 bases, leaving 10 bases not matched to a gene. The CDR3 contains 15 residues. In DNA form, the CDR3 reads TGTGCCAGCACCAAACAGGGGGCGTTTGGTGAAAAACTGTTTTTT. Translation: CASTKQGAFGEKLFF. Based on the CDR3 plus reference TRBV2 and TRBJ1-4, the full variable domain is EPEVTQTPSHQVTQMGQEVILRCVPISNHLYFYWYRQILGQKVEFLVSFYNNEISEKSEIFDDQFSVERPDGSNFTLKIRSTKLEDSAMYFCASTKQGAFGEKLFFGSGTQLSVL.

This chain joins TRBV12-3 or TRBV12-4 and TRBJ1-4; no clear D gene. The CDR3 runs to 14 residues. V dropped 1 base and J dropped 0 bases, with 3 bases sitting between them. CDR3 nucleotide sequence: TGTGCCAGCAGTTTAGTCGCAACTAATGAAAAACTGTTTTTT. It specifies CASSLVATNEKLFF.

The rearrangement joins TRBV11-2 to TRBJ1-4, with 9 bases that match TRBD1. The CDR3 length is 17 residues. The V gene's germline CDR1 is SGHAT and CDR2 FQNNGV. The J segment lost 8 bases and the V segment lost 5 bases, leaving 15 bases of the junction unmatched. CDR3 nucleotide sequence: TGTGCCAGCAGCCCTGGGACTGGGACAGGGAATACCGAAAAACTGTTTTTT. Its translation is CASSPGTGTGNTEKLFF.

The rearrangement joins TRBV19 to TRBJ2-7; the D gene is possibly TRBD1 (5 bases). Per germline, CDR1 LNHDA and CDR2 SQIVND (reference sequence). The V and J ends lost 4 bases and 0 bases respectively, with 7 bases between them. The CDR3 is made up of 13 amino acids. CDR3 sequence (DNA): TGTGCCAGTAGTACCGACAGCTCCTACGAGCAGTACTTC. Translating gives CASSTDSSYEQYF. The full variable domain, its missing parts supplied by reference TRBV19 and TRBJ2-7, is DGGITQSPKYLFRKEGQNVTLSCEQNLNHDAMYWYRQDPGQGLRLIYYSQIVNDFQKGDIAEGYSVSREKKESFPLTVTSAQKNPTAFYLCASSTDSSYEQYFGPGTRLTVT.

The chain joins TRBV5-6 to TRBJ1-6; TRBD1 agrees at 10 bases. The length of the CDR3 is 15 residues. The junction had 10 bases not matched to a gene; V was cut back by 4 bases and J by 12 bases. Germline loops: CDR1 SGHDT, CDR2 YYEEEE. CDR3 residues: CASSLPGQGNLPLHF. CDR3 nucleotides: TGTGCCAGCAGCCTCCCGGGACAGGGGAACTTACCCCTCCACTTT.

The chain recombines TRBV4-2 with TRBJ2-5; no clear D gene. The CDR3 extends over 17 amino acids. With 1 base removed from V and 0 bases from J, the gap between germline ends came to 15 bases. Germline V gene lookup returns CDR1 LGHNA and CDR2 YNFKEQ. CDR3 loop: CASSQGSQTTNQETQYF. CDR3 in DNA: TGTGCCAGCAGCCAAGGTTCTCAAACGACGAACCAAGAGACCCAGTACTTC.

The CDR3 DNA reads as TGCGCCAGCAGCTTGGATGGACTAGGCCTTACCGGGGAGCTGTTTTTT. It encodes CASSLDGLGLTGELFF. V usage is TRBV5-1 and J usage is TRBJ2-2, with TRBD2 matching over 7 bases. The CDR3 consists of 16 residues. Per the germline V gene, CDR1 is SGHRS and CDR2 is YFSETQ. The V segment lost 0 bases and the J segment 5 bases; nucleotides outside the gene matches: 7.

The CDR3 region has the DNA TGTGCCACCAGCAGAGACGGAACAGGGTATGGCTACACCTTC. Residues: CATSRDGTGYGYTF. This sequence joins TRBV15 and TRBJ1-2; a possible D gene is TRBD1 (6 bases). The CDR3 loop spans 14 amino acids. In germline, CDR1 is LNHNV, CDR2 YYDKDF (reference sequence). V was trimmed by 0 bases and J by 5 bases, leaving 10 bases between them.

This clonotype was seen ten or more times. V usage is TRBV5-4 and J usage is TRBJ2-1; TRBD2 matches at 7 bases. Germline loops: CDR1 SGHNT, CDR2 YYREEE (reference sequence). Trimming removed 3 bases from V and 10 bases from J; junction bases left unmatched: 13. This CDR3 comprises 15 residues. For the CDR3, the DNA is TGTGCCAGCAGCTCAGAGCGGGGAGCTCGCGGGGAGCAGTTCTTC. This gives the protein CASSSERGARGEQFF.

This clonotype has only a few counts. This rearrangement joins TRBV29-1 to TRBJ1-2, with 9 bases identical to TRBD1. After removal of 4 bases from V and 0 bases from J, the junction contained 0 bases not matched to a gene. The CDR3 has 13 residues. Germline V lookup: CDR1 SQVTM, CDR2 ANQGSEA. CDR3 sequence: CSVGQGANYGYTF. For the CDR3, the DNA is TGCAGCGTTGGACAGGGGGCTAACTATGGCTACACCTTC.